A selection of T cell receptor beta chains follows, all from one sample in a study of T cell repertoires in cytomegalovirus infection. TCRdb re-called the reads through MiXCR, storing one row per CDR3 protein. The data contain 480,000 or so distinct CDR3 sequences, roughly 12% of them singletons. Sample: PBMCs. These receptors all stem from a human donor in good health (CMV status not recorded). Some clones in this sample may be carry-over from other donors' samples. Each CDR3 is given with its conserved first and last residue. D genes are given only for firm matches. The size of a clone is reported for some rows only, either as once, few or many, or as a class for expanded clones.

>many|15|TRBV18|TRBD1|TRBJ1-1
CASSPMTGANTEAFF
TGTGCCAGCTCACCAATGACAGGGGCTAACACTGAAGCTTTCTTT
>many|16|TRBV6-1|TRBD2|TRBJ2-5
CASQVGLAGAGETQYF
TGTGCCAGCCAAGTTGGGCTAGCGGGGGCTGGGGAGACCCAGTACTTC
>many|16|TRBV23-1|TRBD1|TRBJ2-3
CASSPTGFDFADTQYF
TGCGCCAGCAGCCCGACAGGGTTTGATTTCGCAGATACGCAGTATTTT
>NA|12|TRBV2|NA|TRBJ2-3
CASNSRTDTQYF
TGTGCCAGCAACAGTCGCACAGATACGCAGTATTTT
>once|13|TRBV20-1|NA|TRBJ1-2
CSALLDRNYGYTF
TGCAGTGCTCTTCTTGATCGGAACTATGGCTACACCTTC
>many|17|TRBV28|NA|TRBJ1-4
CASSLGQGTVQVEKLFF
TGTGCCAGCAGTTTGGGGCAGGGGACGGTACAGGTGGAAAAACTGTTTTTT
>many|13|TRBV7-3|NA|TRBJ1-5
CASSLGSGQPQHF
TGTGCCAGCAGCTTAGGCTCAGGCCAGCCCCAGCATTTT
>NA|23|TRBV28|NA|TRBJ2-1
CASSLGWSTGVMAGLSSYNEQFF
TGTGCCAGCAGTTTAGGTTGGTCGACGGGGGTTATGGCGGGATTGAGCTCCTACAATGAGCAGTTCTTC
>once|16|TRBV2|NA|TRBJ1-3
CASSGGAEGSGNTIYF
TGTGCCAGCAGTGGAGGAGCAGAGGGCTCTGGAAACACCATATATTTT
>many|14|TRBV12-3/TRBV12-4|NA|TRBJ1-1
CASCFDGGGAEAFF
TGTGCCAGCTGCTTCGACGGCGGGGGCGCAGAAGCTTTCTTT
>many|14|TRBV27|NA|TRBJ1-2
CASSPGASFYGYTF
TGTGCCAGCAGTCCAGGGGCCTCCTTCTATGGCTACACCTTC
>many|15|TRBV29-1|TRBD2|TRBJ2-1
CSVEGGLAGYNEQFF
TGCAGCGTTGAAGGCGGACTAGCGGGGTACAATGAGCAGTTCTTC
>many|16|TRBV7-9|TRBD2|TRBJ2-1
CASSSSSGGGGNEQFF
TGTGCCAGCAGTTCCAGCAGCGGGGGGGGAGGGAATGAGCAGTTCTTC
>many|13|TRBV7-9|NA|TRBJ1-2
CASSSRDGNGYTF
TGTGCCAGCAGCTCCCGGGACGGTAATGGCTACACCTTC
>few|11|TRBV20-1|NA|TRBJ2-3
CSAARLDTQYF
TGCAGTGCTGCCAGACTTGATACGCAGTATTTT
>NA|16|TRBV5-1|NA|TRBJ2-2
CASSPRTSLGTGELFF
TGCGCCAGCAGCCCTCGGACCTCCCTTGGTACCGGGGAGCTGTTTTTT
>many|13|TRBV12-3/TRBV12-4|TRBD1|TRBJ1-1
CASIRDRATEAFF
TGTGCCAGCATCCGGGACAGGGCGACTGAAGCTTTCTTT
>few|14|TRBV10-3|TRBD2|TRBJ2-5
CAISETSGQETQYF
TGTGCCATCAGTGAGACTAGCGGACAAGAGACCCAGTACTTC
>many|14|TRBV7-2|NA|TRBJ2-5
CASSLDGRIETQYF
TGTGCCAGCAGCTTAGACGGAAGGATAGAGACCCAGTACTTC
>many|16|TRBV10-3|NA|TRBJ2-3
CAISESNRVVADTQYF
TGTGCCATCAGTGAGAGCAACAGGGTGGTGGCAGATACGCAGTATTTT
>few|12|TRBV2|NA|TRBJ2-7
CASTGLTYEQYF
TGTGCCAGCACGGGACTGACCTACGAGCAGTACTTC
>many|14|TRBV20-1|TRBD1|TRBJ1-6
CSAILSGGDSPLHF
TGCAGTGCGATTTTATCAGGGGGCGATTCACCCCTCCACTTT
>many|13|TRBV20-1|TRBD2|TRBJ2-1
CSADGLVTNEQFF
TGCAGTGCTGACGGACTAGTAACCAATGAGCAGTTCTTC
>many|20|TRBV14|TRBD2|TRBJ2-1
CASSQVGLGKRGVSYNEQFF
TGTGCCAGCAGCCAAGTAGGGCTGGGGAAGCGGGGGGTATCCTACAATGAGCAGTTCTTC
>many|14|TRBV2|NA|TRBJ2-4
CAGSGGGSKNIQYF
TGTGCCGGGAGTGGAGGGGGCAGCAAAAACATTCAGTACTTC
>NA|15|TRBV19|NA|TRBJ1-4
CASTPSGAGNEKLFF
TGTGCCAGTACCCCCTCAGGGGCGGGGAATGAAAAACTGTTTTTT
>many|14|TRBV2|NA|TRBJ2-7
CASAGLGLSYEQYF
TGTGCCAGCGCTGGCCTCGGGCTTTCCTACGAGCAGTACTTC
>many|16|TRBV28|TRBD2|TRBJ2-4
CASSPLGLAGGDIQYF
TGTGCCAGCAGTCCCCTAGGACTAGCGGGAGGGGACATTCAGTACTTC
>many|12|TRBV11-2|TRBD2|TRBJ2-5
CASTGREETQYF
TGTGCCAGCACCGGGAGGGAAGAGACCCAGTACTTC
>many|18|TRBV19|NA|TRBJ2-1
CASSMSPPGSATYNEQFF
TGTGCCAGTAGTATGAGCCCCCCTGGTAGCGCCACATACAATGAGCAGTTCTTC
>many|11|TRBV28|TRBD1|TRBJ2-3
CASDRGNTQYF
TGTGCCAGCGACAGGGGGAATACGCAGTATTTT
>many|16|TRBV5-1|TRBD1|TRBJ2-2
CASRGTGGLNTGELFF
TGCGCCAGCAGGGGGACAGGGGGCCTGAACACCGGGGAGCTGTTTTTT
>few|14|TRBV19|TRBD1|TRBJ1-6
CARRQGSTWSPLHF
TGTGCCAGAAGACAGGGGAGCACTTGGTCACCCCTCCACTTT
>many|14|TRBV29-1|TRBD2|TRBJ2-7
CSVVYLAGGREQYF
TGCAGCGTCGTGTATCTAGCGGGGGGGCGAGAGCAGTACTTC
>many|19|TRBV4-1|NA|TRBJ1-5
CASSPVARGVRAANQPQHF
TGCGCCAGCAGCCCCGTTGCCCGAGGAGTACGGGCGGCGAATCAGCCCCAGCATTTT
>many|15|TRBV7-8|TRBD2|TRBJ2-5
CASSLVGGRGETQYF
TGTGCCAGCAGCTTAGTGGGCGGGAGAGGAGAGACCCAGTACTTC
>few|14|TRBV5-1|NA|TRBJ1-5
CASSPGDWNQPQHF
TGCGCCAGCAGCCCAGGGGATTGGAATCAGCCCCAGCATTTT
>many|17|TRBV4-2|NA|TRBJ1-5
CASSQEMYRVDSQPQHF
TGTGCCAGCAGCCAAGAGATGTACAGGGTGGATAGTCAGCCCCAGCATTTT
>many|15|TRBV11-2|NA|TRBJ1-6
CASSSGWGQGSPLHF
TGTGCCAGCAGCTCAGGGTGGGGGCAAGGCTCACCCCTCCACTTT
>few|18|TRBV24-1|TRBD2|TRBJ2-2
CATSDPGLARGGTGELFF
TGTGCCACCAGTGACCCGGGACTAGCCCGGGGAGGTACCGGGGAGCTGTTTTTT
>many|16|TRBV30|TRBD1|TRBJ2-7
CAWSNRDRGLPYEQYF
TGTGCCTGGAGTAACCGGGACAGGGGGCTTCCCTACGAGCAGTACTTC
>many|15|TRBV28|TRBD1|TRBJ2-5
CASSSSGTVQETQYF
TGTGCCAGCAGTTCCTCGGGGACAGTTCAAGAGACCCAGTACTTC
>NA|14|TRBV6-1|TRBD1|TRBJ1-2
CASMRDRGVYGYTF
TGTGCCAGCATGCGGGACAGGGGTGTCTATGGCTACACCTTC
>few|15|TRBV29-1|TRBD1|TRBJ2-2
CSVVGGQGNTGELFF
TGCAGCGTGGTGGGGGGACAGGGGAACACCGGGGAGCTGTTTTTT
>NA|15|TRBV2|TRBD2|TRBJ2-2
CASLAGGKLTGELFF
TGTGCCAGCTTAGCGGGAGGGAAACTCACCGGGGAGCTGTTTTTT
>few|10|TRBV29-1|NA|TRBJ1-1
CSGGTAEAFF
TGCAGCGGGGGGACGGCAGAAGCTTTCTTT
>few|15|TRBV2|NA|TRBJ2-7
CASSGVGANSYEQYF
TGTGCCAGCAGTGGGGTAGGGGCCAACTCCTACGAGCAGTACTTC
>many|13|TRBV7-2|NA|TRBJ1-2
CASSLAVGSGYTF
TGTGCCAGCAGCCTCGCAGTTGGAAGTGGCTACACCTTC
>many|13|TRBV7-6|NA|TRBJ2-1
CASSLALYNEQFF
TGTGCCAGCAGCTTAGCCCTCTACAATGAGCAGTTCTTC
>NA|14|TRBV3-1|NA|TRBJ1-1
CASSQVARRTEAFF
TGTGCCAGCAGCCAAGTTGCCCGTCGGACTGAAGCTTTCTTT
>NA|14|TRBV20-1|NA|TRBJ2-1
CSARTGDTYNEQFF
TGCAGTGCTAGGACGGGAGACACCTACAATGAGCAGTTCTTC